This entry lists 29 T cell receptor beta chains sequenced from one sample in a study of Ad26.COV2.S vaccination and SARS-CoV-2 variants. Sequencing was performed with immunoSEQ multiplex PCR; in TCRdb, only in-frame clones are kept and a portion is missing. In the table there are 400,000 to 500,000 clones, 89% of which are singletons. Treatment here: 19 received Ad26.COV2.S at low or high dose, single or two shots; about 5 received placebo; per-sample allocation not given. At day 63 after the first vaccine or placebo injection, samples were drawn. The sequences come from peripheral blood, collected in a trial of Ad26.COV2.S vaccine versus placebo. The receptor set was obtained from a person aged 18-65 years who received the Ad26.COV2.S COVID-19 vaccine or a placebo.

For the CDR3, the DNA is TGTGCCAGCAGTTACACCAACTCTGGGGCCAACGTCCTGACTTTC. This sequence encodes CASSYTNSGANVLTF. V gene TRBV6-5 combines with J gene TRBJ2-6; no firm D call. Looked up from germline, CDR1 is MNHEY and CDR2 is SVGAGI. V was shortened by 2 bases and J by 0 bases, with 5 bases between the two germline ends. This CDR3 contains 15 residues.

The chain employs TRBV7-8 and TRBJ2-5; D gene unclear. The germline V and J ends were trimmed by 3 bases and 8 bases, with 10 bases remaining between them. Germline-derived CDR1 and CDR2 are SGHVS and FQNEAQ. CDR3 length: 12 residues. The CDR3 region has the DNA TGTGCCAGCAGCTTCAATCCTCAAACCCAGTACTTC. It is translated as CASSFNPQTQYF. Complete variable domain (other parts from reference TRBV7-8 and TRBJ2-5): GAGVSQSPRYKVAKRGQDVALRCDPISGHVSLFWYQQALGQGPEFLTYFQNEAQLDKSGLPSDRFFAERPEGSVSTLKIQRTQQEDSAVYLCASSFNPQTQYFGPGTRLLVL.

The CDR3 DNA follows: TGTGCCAGCAGCTTAAGACGAGAAACTGAAAAACTGTTTTTT. Protein product: CASSLRRETEKLFF. V is TRBV7-9 and J is TRBJ1-4; D is undetermined. Trimming removed 2 bases at V and 7 bases at J, with 11 bases between. The CDR3 covers 14 residues. Germline V gives CDR1 SEHNR, CDR2 FQNEAQ (reference sequence).

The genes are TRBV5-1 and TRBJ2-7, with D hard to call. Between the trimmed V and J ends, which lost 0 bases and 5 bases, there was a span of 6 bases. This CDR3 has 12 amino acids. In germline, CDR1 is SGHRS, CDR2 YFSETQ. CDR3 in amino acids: CASSLGSDEQYF. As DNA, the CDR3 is TGCGCCAGCAGCTTGGGATCAGACGAGCAGTACTTC.

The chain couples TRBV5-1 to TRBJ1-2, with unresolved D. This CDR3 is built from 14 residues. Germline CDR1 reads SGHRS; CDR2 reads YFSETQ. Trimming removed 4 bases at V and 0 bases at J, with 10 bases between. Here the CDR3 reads CASSAGDANYGYTF. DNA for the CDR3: TGCGCCAGCAGCGCGGGAGACGCTAACTATGGCTACACCTTC.

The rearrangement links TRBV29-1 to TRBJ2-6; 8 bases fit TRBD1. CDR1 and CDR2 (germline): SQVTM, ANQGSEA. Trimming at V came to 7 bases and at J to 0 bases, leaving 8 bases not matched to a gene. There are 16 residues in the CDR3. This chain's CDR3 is CSGWGRGPSGANVLTF. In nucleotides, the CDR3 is TGCAGCGGATGGGGCAGGGGGCCCTCTGGGGCCAACGTCCTGACTTTC.

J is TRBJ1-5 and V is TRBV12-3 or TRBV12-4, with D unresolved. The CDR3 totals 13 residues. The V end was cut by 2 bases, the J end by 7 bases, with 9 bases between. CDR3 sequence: CASSLWVTQPQHF. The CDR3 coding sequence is TGTGCCAGCAGTTTATGGGTCACCCAGCCCCAGCATTTT.

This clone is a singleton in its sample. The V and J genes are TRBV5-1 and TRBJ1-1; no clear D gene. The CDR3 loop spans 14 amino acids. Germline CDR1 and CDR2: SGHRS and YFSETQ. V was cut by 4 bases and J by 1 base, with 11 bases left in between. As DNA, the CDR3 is TGCGCCAGCAGCAAATCGGGTCCGAACACTGAAGCTTTCTTT. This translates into CASSKSGPNTEAFF.

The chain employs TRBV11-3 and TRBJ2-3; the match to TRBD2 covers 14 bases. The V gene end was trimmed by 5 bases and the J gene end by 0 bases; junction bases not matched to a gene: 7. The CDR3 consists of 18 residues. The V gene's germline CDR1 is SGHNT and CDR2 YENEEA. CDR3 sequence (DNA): TGTGCCAGCAGCCGAGGGACTAGCGGGAGCCCTAGCACAGATACGCAGTATTTT. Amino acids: CASSRGTSGSPSTDTQYF.

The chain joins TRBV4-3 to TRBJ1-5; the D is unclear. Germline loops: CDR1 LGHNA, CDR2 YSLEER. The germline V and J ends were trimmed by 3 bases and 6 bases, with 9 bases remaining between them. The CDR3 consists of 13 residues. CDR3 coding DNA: TGCGCCAGCAGCCACGACCCAAGTCAGCCCCAGCATTTT. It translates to CASSHDPSQPQHF.

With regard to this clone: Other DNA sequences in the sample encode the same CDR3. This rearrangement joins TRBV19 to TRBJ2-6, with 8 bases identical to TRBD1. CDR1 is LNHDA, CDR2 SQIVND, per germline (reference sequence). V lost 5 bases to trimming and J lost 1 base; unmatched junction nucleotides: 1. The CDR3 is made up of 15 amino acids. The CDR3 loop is CASSRDRSGANVLTF. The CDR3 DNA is TGTGCCAGTAGTCGGGACAGGTCTGGGGCCAACGTCCTGACTTTC.

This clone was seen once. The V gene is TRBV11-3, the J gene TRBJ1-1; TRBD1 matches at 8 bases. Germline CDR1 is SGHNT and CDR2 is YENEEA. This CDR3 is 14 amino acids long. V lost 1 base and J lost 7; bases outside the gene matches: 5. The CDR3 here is CASSLAGTGDEAFF. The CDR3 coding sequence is TGTGCCAGCAGCTTAGCCGGGACAGGCGATGAAGCTTTCTTT. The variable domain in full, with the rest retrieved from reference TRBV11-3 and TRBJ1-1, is EAGVVQSPRYKIIEKKQPVAFWCNPISGHNTLYWYLQNLGQGPELLIRYENEEAVDDSQLPKDRFSAERLKGVDSTLKIQPAELGDSAVYLCASSLAGTGDEAFFGQGTRLTVV.

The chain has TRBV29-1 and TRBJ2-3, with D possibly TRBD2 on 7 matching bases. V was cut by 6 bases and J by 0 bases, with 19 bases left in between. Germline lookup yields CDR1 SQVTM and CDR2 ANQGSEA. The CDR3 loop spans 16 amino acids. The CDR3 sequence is CSVPGGLASSTDTQYF. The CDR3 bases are TGCAGCGTCCCCGGGGGGCTAGCATCTAGCACAGATACGCAGTATTTT.

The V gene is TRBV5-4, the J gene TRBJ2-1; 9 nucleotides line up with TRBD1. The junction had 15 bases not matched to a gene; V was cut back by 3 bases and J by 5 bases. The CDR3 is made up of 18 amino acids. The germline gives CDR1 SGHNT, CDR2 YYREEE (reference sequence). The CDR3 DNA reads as TGTGCCAGCAGCTCAAGCAAGTTAGGACAGGGGAACGACAATGAGCAGTTCTTC. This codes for CASSSSKLGQGNDNEQFF.

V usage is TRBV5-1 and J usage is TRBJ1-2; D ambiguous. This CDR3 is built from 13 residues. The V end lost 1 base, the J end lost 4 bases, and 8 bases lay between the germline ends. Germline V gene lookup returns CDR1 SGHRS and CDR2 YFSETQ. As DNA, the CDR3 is TGCGCCAGCAGCTTGAAAGGGTCCTATGGCTACACCTTC. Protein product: CASSLKGSYGYTF.

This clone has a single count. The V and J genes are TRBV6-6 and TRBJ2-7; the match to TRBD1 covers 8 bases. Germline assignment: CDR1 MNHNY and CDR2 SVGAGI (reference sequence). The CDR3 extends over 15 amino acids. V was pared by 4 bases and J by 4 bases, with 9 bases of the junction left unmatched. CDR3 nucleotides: TGTGCCAGCAGTTTGTCCCCGGACAGGGTATACGAGCAGTACGTC. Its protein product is CASSLSPDRVYEQYV.

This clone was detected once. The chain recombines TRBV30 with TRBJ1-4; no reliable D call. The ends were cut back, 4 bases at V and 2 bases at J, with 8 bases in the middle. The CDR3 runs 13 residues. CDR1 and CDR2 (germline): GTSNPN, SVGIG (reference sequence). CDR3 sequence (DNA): TGTGCCTGGAACCTCGACACTAATGAAAAACTGTTTTTT. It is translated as CAWNLDTNEKLFF.

DNA for the CDR3: TGTGCCAGCAGCCTACCCGGGACTAGCTACGAGCAGTACGTC. As protein: CASSLPGTSYEQYV. The gene calls are TRBV11-1 and TRBJ2-7; 8 bases are a match to TRBD2. Looked up from germline, CDR1 is SGHAT and CDR2 is FQDESV (reference sequence). The CDR3 sequence is 14 residues long. V lost 5 bases and J lost 3; bases outside the gene matches: 6.

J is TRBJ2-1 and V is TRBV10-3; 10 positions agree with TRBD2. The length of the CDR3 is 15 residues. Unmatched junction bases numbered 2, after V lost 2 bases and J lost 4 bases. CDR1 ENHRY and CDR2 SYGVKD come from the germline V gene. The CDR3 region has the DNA TGTGCCATCAGTGAGCCGGGACTAGCGTACAATGAGCAGTTCTTC. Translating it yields CAISEPGLAYNEQFF.

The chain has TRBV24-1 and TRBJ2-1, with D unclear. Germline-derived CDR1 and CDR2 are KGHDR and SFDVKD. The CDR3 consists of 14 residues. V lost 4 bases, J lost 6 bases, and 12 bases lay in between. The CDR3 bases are TGTGCCACCAGTGACCCCCCCGGCGGCAATGAGCAGTTCTTC. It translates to CATSDPPGGNEQFF.

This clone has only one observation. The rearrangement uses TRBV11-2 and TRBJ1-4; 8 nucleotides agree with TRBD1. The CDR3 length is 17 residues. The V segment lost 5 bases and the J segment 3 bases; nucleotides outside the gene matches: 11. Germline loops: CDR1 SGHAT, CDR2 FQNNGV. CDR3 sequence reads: CASSAARDRNSNEKLFF. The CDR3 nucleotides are TGTGCCAGCAGCGCGGCCCGGGACAGGAATTCTAATGAAAAACTGTTTTTT.

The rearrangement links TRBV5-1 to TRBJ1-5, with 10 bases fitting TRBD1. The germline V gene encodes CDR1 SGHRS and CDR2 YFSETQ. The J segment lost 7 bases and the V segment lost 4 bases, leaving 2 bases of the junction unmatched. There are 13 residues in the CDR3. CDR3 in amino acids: CASSKDRGQPQHF. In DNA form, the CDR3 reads TGCGCCAGCAGCAAGGACAGGGGGCAGCCCCAGCATTTT. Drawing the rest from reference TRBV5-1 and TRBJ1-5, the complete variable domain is KAGVTQTPRYLIKTRGQQVTLSCSPISGHRSVSWYQQTPGQGLQFLFEYFSETQRNKGNFPGRFSGRQFSNSRSEMNVSTLELGDSALYLCASSKDRGQPQHFGDGTRLSIL.

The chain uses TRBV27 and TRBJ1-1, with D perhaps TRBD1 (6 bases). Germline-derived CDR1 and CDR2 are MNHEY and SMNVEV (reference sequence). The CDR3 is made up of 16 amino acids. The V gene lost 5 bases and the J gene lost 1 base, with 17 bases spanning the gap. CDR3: CASSPTPTGKNTEAFF. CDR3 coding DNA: TGTGCCAGCAGTCCGACACCTACAGGGAAGAACACTGAAGCTTTCTTT.

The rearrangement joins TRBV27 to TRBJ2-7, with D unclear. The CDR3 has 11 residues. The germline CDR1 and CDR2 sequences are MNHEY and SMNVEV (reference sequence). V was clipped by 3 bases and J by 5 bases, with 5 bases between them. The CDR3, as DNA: TGTGCCAGCAGTTTCGCAAACGAGCAGTACTTC. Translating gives CASSFANEQYF.

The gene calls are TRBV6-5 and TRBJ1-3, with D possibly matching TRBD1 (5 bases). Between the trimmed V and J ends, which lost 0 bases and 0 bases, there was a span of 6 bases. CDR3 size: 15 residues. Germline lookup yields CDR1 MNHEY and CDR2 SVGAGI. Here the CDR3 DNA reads TGTGCCAGCAGTTACTCCAGGGACTCTGGAAACACCATATATTTT. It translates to CASSYSRDSGNTIYF.

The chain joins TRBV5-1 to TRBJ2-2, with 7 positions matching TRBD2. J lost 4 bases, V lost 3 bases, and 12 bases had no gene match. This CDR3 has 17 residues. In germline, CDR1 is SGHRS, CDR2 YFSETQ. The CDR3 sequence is CASSWEGRGQATGELFF. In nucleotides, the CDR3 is TGCGCCAGCAGCTGGGAGGGTAGGGGCCAGGCCACCGGGGAGCTGTTTTTT.

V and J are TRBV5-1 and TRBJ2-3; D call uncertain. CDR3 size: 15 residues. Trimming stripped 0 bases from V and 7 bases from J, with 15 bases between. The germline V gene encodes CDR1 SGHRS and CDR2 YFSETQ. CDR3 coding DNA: TGCGCCAGCAGCTTGGGCTACTTAAAGCCAAATACGCAGTATTTT. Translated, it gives CASSLGYLKPNTQYF.

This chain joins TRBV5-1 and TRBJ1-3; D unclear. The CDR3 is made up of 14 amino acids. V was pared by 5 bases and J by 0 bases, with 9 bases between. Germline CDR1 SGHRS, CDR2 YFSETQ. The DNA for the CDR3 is TGCGCCAGCAGGCGTAGCTACTCTGGAAACACCATATATTTT. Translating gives CASRRSYSGNTIYF.

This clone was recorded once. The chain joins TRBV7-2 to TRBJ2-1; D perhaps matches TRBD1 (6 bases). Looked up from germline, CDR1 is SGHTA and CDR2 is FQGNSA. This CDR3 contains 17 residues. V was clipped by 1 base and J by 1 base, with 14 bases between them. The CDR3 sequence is CASSLDSGRGSYNEQFF. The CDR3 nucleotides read TGTGCCAGCAGCTTAGACTCGGGCAGGGGTTCCTACAATGAGCAGTTCTTC. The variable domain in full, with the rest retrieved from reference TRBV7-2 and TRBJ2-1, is GAGVSQSPSNKVTEKGKDVELRCDPISGHTALYWYRQSLGQGLEFLIYFQGNSAPDKSGLPSDRFSAERTGGSVSTLTIQRTQQEDSAVYLCASSLDSGRGSYNEQFFGPGTRLTVL.